This entry features one TCR beta chain sequence. This entry is derived from a study of blood T cell repertoires in COVID-19. About the research overall: T cells, B-cell-depleted T cells, or PBMCs supplied cDNA or gDNA.

Original data processing: Nucleated cell number was recorded as an estimate derived from reference gene primer amplification. The protocol was immunoSEQ multiplex PCR, while the TCRdb copy is restricted to in-frame clones and leaves out a portion. The V and J calls and clone size were taken over from that table, and D and trimming were inferred from the DNA. The sample records more than 50,000 clones, roughly nine tenths being singletons. CDR1 is SGHRS and CDR2 is YFSETQ in the germline V gene. The CDR3 spans 14 residues. The V end was cut by 0 bases, the J end by 5 bases, with 11 bases between. This TCR was recovered from a man in his sixties with active COVID-19. Sequenced input: peripheral blood. The chain is built from TRBV5-1 and TRBJ2-5; possibly TRBD1 for D (5 bases). The CDR3 region is CASSLAQERETQYF. CDR3 bases: TGCGCCAGCAGCTTGGCACAGGAGAGGGAGACCCAGTACTTC.